The 27 T cell receptor beta chains listed next were all sequenced from one sample in a study of T cells in tumors after PD-1 blockade. The assay was immunoSEQ multiplex PCR, and TCRdb's table has in-frame clones only and misses some. The data show roughly 48,000 clones, over 70% seen once. Sequencing used PBMCs, obtained before anti-PD-1 treatment. These receptors were obtained from a human donor with basal cell carcinoma.

This chain links TRBV30 with TRBJ1-5; TRBD1 might be the D (6 bases). Germline CDR1 is GTSNPN and CDR2 is SVGIG (reference sequence). V dropped 4 bases and J dropped 2 bases, with 9 bases sitting between them. The CDR3 spans 13 residues. The CDR3 DNA follows: TGTGCCTGGACAGGGGATGGCAATCAGCCCCAGCATTTT. It is translated as CAWTGDGNQPQHF. Looking up the rest from reference TRBV30 and TRBJ1-5 gives the full variable domain: SQTIHQWPATLVQPVGSPLSLECTVEGTSNPNLYWYRQAAGRGLQLLFYSVGIGQISSEVPQNLSASRPQDRQFILSSKKLLLSDSGFYLCAWTGDGNQPQHFGDGTRLSIL.

This chain uses TRBV6-5 with TRBJ1-2, with a weak D call TRBD1 (6 bases). CDR1 is MNHEY and CDR2 is SVGAGI in the germline V gene. The CDR3 consists of 14 residues. The V end lost 7 bases, the J end lost 4 bases, and 16 bases lay between the germline ends. The CDR3 region is CASTINGGPYGYTF. CDR3 in DNA: TGTGCCAGCACTATTAATGGGGGGCCCTATGGCTACACCTTC.

The gene calls are TRBV14 and TRBJ2-6; the D is unclear. V was pared by 0 bases and J by 4 bases, with 7 bases between. Germline V gene sequence: CDR1 SGHDN, CDR2 FVKESK. The CDR3 spans 15 residues. The CDR3 sequence: CASSQEGKGANVLTF. The CDR3, as DNA: TGTGCCAGCAGCCAAGAAGGGAAAGGGGCCAACGTCCTGACTTTC.

The V and J genes are TRBV19 and TRBJ2-2; the match to TRBD2 covers 12 bases. Trimming took 5 bases from V and 6 from J; bases not matched to a gene: 7. Germline V lookup: CDR1 LNHDA, CDR2 SQIVND (reference sequence). The length of the CDR3 is 16 residues. The CDR3 DNA sequence: TGTGCCAGTAGTGTGTCTAGCGGGGGGGCCGCCGGGGAGCTGTTTTTT. Translating gives CASSVSSGGAAGELFF.

The chain uses TRBV10-1 and TRBJ2-5, with D unresolved. Looked up from germline, CDR1 is WNHNN and CDR2 is SYGVQD (reference sequence). The V and J ends lost 4 bases and 5 bases respectively, with 11 bases between them. The CDR3 is made up of 13 amino acids. The CDR3 sequence is CASSVGLMETQYF. Written as DNA, the CDR3 is TGCGCCAGCAGTGTCGGCTTAATGGAGACCCAGTACTTC.

J is TRBJ1-3 and V is TRBV28, with a tentative D call TRBD1 (5 bases). V lost 4 bases and J 6 bases, leaving 13 bases between the germline ends. The CDR3 covers 14 residues. Germline V CDR1 and CDR2: MDHEN, SYDVKM. The CDR3 DNA follows: TGTGCCAGCAGTTCAAATCAGGGAGTAAACACCATATATTTT. This gives the protein CASSSNQGVNTIYF. The full variable domain, in which reference TRBV28 and TRBJ1-3 provide the parts outside the CDR3, is DVKVTQSSRYLVKRTGEKVFLECVQDMDHENMFWYRQDPGLGLRLIYFSYDVKMKEKGDIPEGYSVSREKKERFSLILESASTNQTSMYLCASSSNQGVNTIYFGEGSWLTVV.

This clone has a single count. The genes are TRBV5-6 and TRBJ2-5; no firm D call. The CDR3 loop spans 15 amino acids. From germline, CDR1 is SGHDT and CDR2 YYEEEE. Trimming stripped 0 bases from V and 5 bases from J, with 14 bases between. The CDR3 reads CASSLGVTPGETQYF. DNA for the CDR3: TGTGCCAGCAGCTTGGGCGTGACGCCCGGGGAGACCCAGTACTTC.

The V gene is TRBV24-1, the J gene TRBJ1-5; possibly TRBD1 for D (5 bases). This CDR3 contains 17 residues. Germline CDR1 is KGHDR and CDR2 is SFDVKD. V was pared by 9 bases and J by 2 bases, with 22 bases between. The CDR3 loop reads CATASDGGGPGNQPQHF. In DNA, the CDR3 is TGTGCCACCGCTTCGGACGGTGGGGGTCCAGGCAATCAGCCCCAGCATTTT.

The chain is built from TRBV11-1 and TRBJ2-7; 7 bases fit TRBD1. The V gene end was trimmed by 5 bases and the J gene end by 1 base; junction bases not matched to a gene: 8. Per germline, CDR1 SGHAT and CDR2 FQDESV (reference sequence). The CDR3 is 15 residues long. Written as DNA, the CDR3 is TGTGCCAGCAGCCAATGGACAGGACAATCCTACGAGCAGTACTTC. This gives the protein CASSQWTGQSYEQYF.

This clone was picked up a small number of times. V gene TRBV7-9 combines with J gene TRBJ1-4, with D possibly being TRBD1 (6 bases). Trimming pared 1 base from V and 8 bases from J, leaving 14 bases between. The CDR3 consists of 15 residues. CDR1 is SEHNR, CDR2 FQNEAQ, per germline (reference sequence). The CDR3 nucleotides read TGTGCCAGCAGCTTAGGGGACAATATGGTCGAAAAACTGTTTTTT. Translation: CASSLGDNMVEKLFF.

This chain uses TRBV7-6 with TRBJ1-4; no clear D gene. V lost 5 bases, J lost 3 bases, and 16 bases lay in between. Germline V gene lookup returns CDR1 SGHVS and CDR2 FNYEAQ. The CDR3 length is 16 residues. The CDR3 spells CASSLSGGRPNEKLFF. DNA for the CDR3: TGTGCCAGCAGCCTCTCTGGAGGGCGCCCTAATGAAAAACTGTTTTTT.

The chain uses TRBV30 and TRBJ2-6, with D possibly matching TRBD1 (5 bases). V lost 7 bases and J lost 6, with 19 bases in between. The CDR3 length is 15 residues. The germline V gene has CDR1 GTSNPN and CDR2 SVGIG (reference sequence). The CDR3 loop is CASPPKGHSANVLTF. The CDR3 DNA follows: TGTGCCTCCCCTCCAAAGGGGCACTCGGCCAACGTCCTGACTTTC.

The rearrangement links TRBV2 to TRBJ2-7, with a possible D match to TRBD1 (5 bases). Germline-derived CDR1 and CDR2 are SNHLY and FYNNEI. Deletions cut 1 base from V and 3 bases from J, with 16 bases between. The CDR3 loop spans 16 amino acids. CDR3 sequence reads: CASSEGPSRALYEQYF. CDR3 DNA sequence: TGTGCCAGCAGTGAAGGTCCCTCCAGGGCGCTCTACGAGCAGTACTTC.

With regard to this clone: The junction departs from the called germline gene at one end, perhaps through a read error. The chain recombines TRBV10-1 with TRBJ1-3; D not resolved. CDR1 is WNHNN and CDR2 is SYGVQD in the germline V gene (reference sequence). The CDR3 has 15 amino acids. The CDR3 loop is CANSVQTCSGNTIYF. Written as DNA, the CDR3 is TGCGCCAACAGTGTGCAGACCTGCTCTGGAAACACCATATATTTT.

This clone turned up a few times. The chain employs TRBV2 and TRBJ1-2; TRBD1 might be the D (5 bases). V lost 7 bases, J lost 4 bases, and 13 bases lay in between. Per the germline V gene, CDR1 is SNHLY and CDR2 is FYNNEI. The CDR3 consists of 13 residues. CDR3 nucleotides: TGTGCCAGCAAGAGGGGATCCGGCTATGGCTACACCTTC. Translated, it gives CASKRGSGYGYTF.

V is TRBV18 and J is TRBJ2-1; D unresolved. V gave up 3 bases and J gave up 4 bases, with 4 bases separating them. This CDR3 is built from 12 residues. Germline assignment: CDR1 KGHSH and CDR2 LQKENI. The CDR3 is CASSPSYNEQFF. For the CDR3, the DNA is TGTGCCAGCTCACCCTCTTACAATGAGCAGTTCTTC. Full variable domain (remainder filled in from reference TRBV18 and TRBJ2-1): NAGVMQNPRHLVRRRGQEARLRCSPMKGHSHVYWYRQLPEEGLKFMVYLQKENIIDESGMPKERFSAEFPKEGPSILRIQQVVRGDSAAYFCASSPSYNEQFFGPGTRLTVL.

The genes are TRBV25-1 and TRBJ1-5, with D uncertain. The V end lost 1 base, the J end lost 3 bases, and 7 bases lay between the germline ends. Per the germline V gene, CDR1 is MGHDK and CDR2 is SYGVNS. The CDR3 has 14 amino acids. Here the CDR3 reads CASSESGNNQPQHF. Written as DNA, the CDR3 is TGTGCCAGCAGTGAATCCGGGAACAATCAGCCCCAGCATTTT.

The DNA of the CDR3 is TGTGCCAGCAAGGCGTCAACTCTTCCAGACAGGGTCCTTCTACGAGAGCAGTACTTC. It yields the protein CASKASTLPDRVLLREQYF. The rearrangement joins TRBV6-8 to TRBJ2-7; 7 nucleotides match TRBD1. The germline CDR1 and CDR2 sequences are MNHGY and SAAAGT. V lost 7 bases, J lost 7 bases, and 28 bases stayed unmatched. The CDR3 runs 19 residues.

The chain employs TRBV6-5 and TRBJ1-2, with 8 bases identical to TRBD1. CDR1 and CDR2 from the germline V gene are MNHEY and SVGAGI. CDR3 length: 14 residues. Trimming at V came to 8 bases and at J to 1 base, leaving 6 bases not matched to a gene. This CDR3 is CASHETGDNYGYTF. The CDR3, as DNA: TGTGCCAGCCATGAGACAGGGGATAACTATGGCTACACCTTC.

The chain has TRBV28 and TRBJ2-3; D unresolved. With 3 bases removed from V and 2 bases from J, the gap between germline ends came to 24 bases. This CDR3 has 19 amino acids. Per the germline V gene, CDR1 is MDHEN and CDR2 is SYDVKM. CDR3 residues: CASSFPTLPQTLSTDTQYF. CDR3 DNA sequence: TGTGCCAGCAGTTTCCCCACATTACCTCAGACACTCTCCACAGATACGCAGTATTTT.

About this clone itself: The junction departs from germline at one end; a sequencing error may be responsible. The chain is built from TRBV20-1 and TRBJ2-7; 8 nucleotides agree with TRBD1. CDR1 and CDR2 from the germline V gene are DFQATT and SNEGSKA (reference sequence). The CDR3 runs to 11 residues. CDR3 sequence reads: CSAGDRGEQYF. The CDR3 DNA reads as TGCAGTGCTGGAGACAGGGGCGAGCAGTACTTC.

The rearrangement uses TRBV7-9 and TRBJ1-2, with a tentative D call TRBD1 (6 bases). Trimming removed 2 bases at V and 7 bases at J, with 11 bases between. The CDR3 has 13 amino acids. In germline, CDR1 is SEHNR, CDR2 FQNEAQ (reference sequence). CDR3 amino acids: CASSLPGAGGYTF. In DNA, the CDR3 is TGTGCCAGCAGCTTACCGGGGGCGGGTGGCTACACCTTC.

The V gene is TRBV3-1 (or the pseudogene TRBV3-2), the J gene TRBJ1-4; D ambiguous. The length of the CDR3 is 12 residues. V shed 2 bases and J shed 4 bases, with 2 bases lying between them. CDR1 LGHDT and CDR2 YNNKEL come from the germline V gene (reference sequence). The CDR3 sequence is CASSQSNEKLFF. The CDR3 DNA follows: TGTGCCAGCAGCCAAAGTAATGAAAAACTGTTTTTT.

V is TRBV6-5 and J is TRBJ2-1; maybe TRBD2 (6 bases). The ends were cut back, 9 bases at V and 1 base at J, with 16 bases in the middle. This CDR3 comprises 15 residues. Germline V lookup: CDR1 MNHEY, CDR2 SVGAGI. Written as DNA, the CDR3 is TGTGCCAGTAAAACGGCGGGGCGATCCTACAATGAGCAGTTCTTC. Translating gives CASKTAGRSYNEQFF.

The chain employs TRBV5-1 and TRBJ1-2, with D perhaps TRBD1 (5 bases). Per the germline V gene, CDR1 is SGHRS and CDR2 is YFSETQ. The V end was cut by 0 bases, the J end by 3 bases, with 15 bases between. The CDR3 has 16 amino acids. The CDR3 nucleotides are TGCGCCAGCAGCTTGGGGCAGGGCATAGCAGACTATGGCTACACCTTC. Translation gives CASSLGQGIADYGYTF.

This clone was detected only once. The rearrangement uses TRBV21-1 and TRBJ1-4; the table gives TRBD1 as D, unverified against the DNA. TRBV21-1 corresponds to a pseudogene. CDR3 length: 16 amino acids. The CDR3 region is CASSGPRGATNEKLFF. In nucleotides, the CDR3 is TGTGCCAGCAGCGGGCCCAGGGGGGCAACTAATGAAAAACTGTTTTTT.

The rearrangement joins TRBV2 to TRBJ2-3; D might be TRBD1 (6 bases). Germline lookup yields CDR1 SNHLY and CDR2 FYNNEI. CDR3 length: 16 residues. The V gene lost 5 bases and the J gene lost 0 bases, with 15 bases spanning the gap. CDR3 in DNA: TGTGCCAGCAGTCCTGGGACATTGCCGAGCACAGATACGCAGTATTTT. Its protein product is CASSPGTLPSTDTQYF.